This T cell receptor beta chain appears in the sequencing data of a study of T cells in Graves' hyperthyroidism and ophthalmopathy. This clonotype was counted between two and nine times. The CDR3 loop spans 15 amino acids. Germline values: CDR1 LGHNA, CDR2 YNFKEQ. The junction had 11 bases not matched to a gene; V was cut back by 4 bases and J by 10 bases. There were TCR beta CDR3 regions amplified from RNA transcripts. TCR CDR3 underwent first-round RT-PCR with the HTBI primer set. One entry per CDR3 protein, called by TCRdb with MiXCR from the multiplex PCR reads. This sample has about 460,000 distinct CDR3 sequences, with approximately 22% found just once.

The TCR sequence derives from a woman between 70 and 85 years old with Graves' ophthalmopathy. Sequencing was performed on blood. The V and J genes are TRBV4-2 and TRBJ2-1; 9 bases line up with TRBD2. CDR3 coding DNA: TGTGCCAGCAGCCTCGGGACTAGCCAGGCGGGAGAGCAGTTCTTC. Translating gives CASSLGTSQAGEQFF.